This passage covers 16 T cell receptor beta chains from one sample sequenced in a study of CD8+ T cells in alopecia areata. Treatment defined: oral pan-JAK inhibitor, 5-10 mg twice daily. Extracted from the samples, RNA was reverse transcribed into cDNA to serve as the sequencing template. Generated by immunoSEQ multiplex PCR, the TCRdb table keeps only in-frame clones and is missing some. The top ten clones hold 5.5% to 6% of a sample with about 200,000 clones, 58% of them seen once. The sequenced sample was CD4+ T cells sorted from blood, obtained at week 24, from a patient treated with tofacitinib. These TCRs come from a human donor with alopecia areata.

The chain is built from TRBV5-1 and TRBJ1-5; D call uncertain. This CDR3 is built from 14 residues. V shed 0 bases and J shed 3 bases, with 7 bases lying between them. Germline CDR1 reads SGHRS; CDR2 reads YFSETQ. The CDR3 region has the DNA TGCGCCAGCAGCTTGGCCGTCCCCAATCAGCCCCAGCATTTT. Amino acid sequence: CASSLAVPNQPQHF.

This clone has only a few counts. The chain uses TRBV30 and TRBJ1-5, with D perhaps matching TRBD1 (5 bases). CDR1 is GTSNPN, CDR2 SVGIG, per germline (reference sequence). The V and J ends lost 5 bases and 4 bases respectively, with 12 bases between them. The CDR3 has 13 residues. The CDR3 bases are TGTGCCTGGGGGGGGATGAGGAATCAGCCCCAGCATTTT. This encodes CAWGGMRNQPQHF.

V and J are TRBV5-4 and TRBJ2-5; D may match TRBD1 or TRBD2 (5 bases each). Trimming removed 4 bases from V and 2 bases from J, with 12 bases in between. CDR1 is SGHNT, CDR2 YYREEE, per germline (reference sequence). The CDR3 contains 14 residues. The CDR3 bases are TGTGCCAGCAGCCGGGGACGCGTACAAGAGACCCAGTACTTC. Protein: CASSRGRVQETQYF.

The rearrangement uses TRBV7-9 and TRBJ1-3; D ambiguous. The germline V gene has CDR1 SEHNR and CDR2 FQNEAQ (reference sequence). The CDR3 runs 15 residues. Trimming removed 5 bases at V and 4 bases at J, with 15 bases between. The CDR3 DNA is TGTGCCAGCAGCCCCAGCTGGGGTCGCGGAAACACCATATATTTT. Translated: CASSPSWGRGNTIYF.

This rearrangement joins TRBV29-1 to TRBJ1-1; no firm D call. The CDR3 runs 13 residues. Between the trimmed V and J ends, which lost 6 bases and 3 bases, there was a span of 14 bases. Germline CDR1 reads SQVTM; CDR2 reads ANQGSEA. The DNA for the CDR3 is TGCAGCGTGAGCCTGTCTGGGGACACTGAAGCTTTCTTT. It translates to CSVSLSGDTEAFF.

This chain joins TRBV5-1 and TRBJ2-3; 8 bases agree with TRBD2. The CDR3 loop spans 15 amino acids. Germline V gene sequence: CDR1 SGHRS, CDR2 YFSETQ. V lost 2 bases, J lost 2 bases, and 4 bases stayed unmatched. CDR3 bases: TGCGCCAGCAGCTTCAGCGGGGGTTCCACAGATACGCAGTATTTT. This encodes CASSFSGGSTDTQYF.

The rearrangement uses TRBV29-1 and TRBJ2-1; D is unclear. The CDR3 sequence is 12 residues long. V lost 5 bases and J lost 0, with 5 bases in between. Germline CDR1 and CDR2: SQVTM and ANQGSEA. CDR3 sequence (DNA): TGCAGCGTTCGGACCTCCTACAATGAGCAGTTCTTC. Residues: CSVRTSYNEQFF.

This chain links TRBV7-6 with TRBJ1-5; D not resolved. The CDR3 has 16 residues. V shed 1 base and J shed 3 bases, with 13 bases lying between them. CDR1 is SGHVS, CDR2 FNYEAQ, per germline. In nucleotides, the CDR3 is TGTGCCAGCAGCTTAGAGGTTGGCGGTTACAATCAGCCCCAGCATTTT. Its translation is CASSLEVGGYNQPQHF.

This clone was observed a few times. The chain recombines TRBV29-1 with TRBJ1-2; 9 nucleotides line up with TRBD1. V shed 7 bases, J shed 4 bases, and the junction held 10 bases outside the gene matches. This CDR3 region has 14 residues. Germline CDR1 reads SQVTM; CDR2 reads ANQGSEA. The CDR3 reads CSAEQGATTYGYTF. The CDR3 bases are TGCAGCGCCGAACAGGGGGCGACGACCTATGGCTACACCTTC.

CDR3 protein: CASSLDQGYEQYF. CDR3 sequence (DNA): TGCGCCAGCAGCTTGGATCAGGGATACGAGCAGTACTTC. The chain employs TRBV5-1 and TRBJ2-7; a weak D match, TRBD1 (5 bases). Germline V gene sequence: CDR1 SGHRS, CDR2 YFSETQ. Trimming removed 0 bases from V and 4 bases from J, with 8 bases in between. This CDR3 has 13 amino acids.

The chain has TRBV2 and TRBJ2-7; either TRBD1 or TRBD2 may fit D (6 bases each). Per the germline V gene, CDR1 is SNHLY and CDR2 is FYNNEI. Trimming cost V 5 bases and J 4 bases, with 15 bases left between them. This CDR3 has 14 residues. The CDR3 coding sequence is TGTGCCAGCAGTCGGGGGCCCCGAGTGTACGAGCAGTACTTC. It translates to CASSRGPRVYEQYF.

In its sample, this clone was seen a few times. The chain carries TRBV7-2 and TRBJ2-6; 8 nucleotides line up with TRBD2. This CDR3 has 18 amino acids. CDR1 and CDR2 (germline): SGHTA, FQGNSA. V trimming: 5 bases; J trimming: 1 base; junction bases outside the gene matches: 10. The CDR3 DNA sequence: TGTGCCAGCAGCCGAGAGAGCGGGGGCGGGTCTGGGGCCAACGTCCTGACTTTC. Translation gives CASSRESGGGSGANVLTF.

The chain has TRBV4-1 and TRBJ1-5; D uncertain. This CDR3 spans 14 amino acids. Deletions cut 4 bases from V and 7 bases from J, with 14 bases between. The germline CDR1 and CDR2 sequences are MGHRA and YSYEKL. The CDR3 loop reads CASSRLGSQQPQHF. The CDR3 DNA is TGCGCCAGCAGCCGACTTGGGTCCCAACAGCCCCAGCATTTT.

This clone was observed once. V usage is TRBV4-2 and J usage is TRBJ2-1; 7 nucleotides align to TRBD1. The V gene's germline CDR1 is LGHNA and CDR2 YNFKEQ. V shed 3 bases, J shed 1 base, and the junction held 3 bases outside the gene matches. This CDR3 comprises 15 residues. CDR3 protein: CASSQVTGSYNEQFF. The CDR3 DNA reads as TGTGCCAGCAGCCAGGTGACAGGGTCCTACAATGAGCAGTTCTTC.

The rearrangement uses TRBV7-2 and TRBJ2-1; D remains unclear. Germline CDR1 reads SGHTA; CDR2 reads FQGNSA. Trimming cost V 1 base and J 6 bases, with 13 bases left between them. The CDR3 consists of 15 residues. The CDR3: CASSLEAWQVNEQFF. CDR3 coding DNA: TGTGCCAGCAGCTTAGAAGCCTGGCAGGTCAATGAGCAGTTCTTC.

The chain couples TRBV29-1 to TRBJ1-5, with 7 positions matching TRBD1. Unmatched junction bases numbered 6, after V lost 5 bases and J lost 5 bases. This CDR3 contains 13 residues. Per the germline V gene, CDR1 is SQVTM and CDR2 is ANQGSEA. CDR3 protein: CSVMTGFDQPQHF. The CDR3, as DNA: TGCAGCGTTATGACAGGGTTCGATCAGCCCCAGCATTTT.